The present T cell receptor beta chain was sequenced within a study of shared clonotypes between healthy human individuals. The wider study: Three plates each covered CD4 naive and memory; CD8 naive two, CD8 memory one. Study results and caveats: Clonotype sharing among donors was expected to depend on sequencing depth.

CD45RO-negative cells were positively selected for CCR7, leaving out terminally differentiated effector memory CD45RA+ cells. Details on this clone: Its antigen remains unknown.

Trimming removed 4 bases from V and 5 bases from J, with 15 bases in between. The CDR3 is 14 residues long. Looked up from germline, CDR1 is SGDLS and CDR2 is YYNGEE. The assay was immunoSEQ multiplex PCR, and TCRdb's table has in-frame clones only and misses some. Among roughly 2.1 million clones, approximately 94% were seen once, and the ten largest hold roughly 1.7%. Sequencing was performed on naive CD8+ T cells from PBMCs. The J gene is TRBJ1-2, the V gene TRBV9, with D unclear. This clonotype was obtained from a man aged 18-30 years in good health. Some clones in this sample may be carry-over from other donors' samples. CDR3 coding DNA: TGTGCCAGCAGCATGTGGACTGACTCTTATGGCTACACCTTC. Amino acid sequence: CASSMWTDSYGYTF.